This T cell receptor (beta chain) was retrieved from a study of blood T cell dynamics during melanoma immunotherapy (dated by TCRdb to the early 2020s). In terms of the full investigation: All patients had metastatic melanoma and were given first-line pembrolizumab or nivolumab plus ipilimumab as standard of care in the United Kingdom. Peripheral T cell receptor repertoires of metastatic melanoma patients were profiled before and after one cycle of checkpoint inhibitor therapy to find early correlates of response. The training cohort was made up of consecutive patients, while a further independent group of patients from the same centre was pooled to form an external validation set.

Broader findings and caveats from the paper: Whether the T cell clones behind the repertoire changes were melanoma-specific or instead reflected general immune activation was something the study could not determine. A bifurcated reorganization of the PBMC repertoire at W3, with increased clonality or increased diversity, was observed in patients who later achieved disease control, unlike in progressors. The relatively small sample size was acknowledged as something that could potentially limit how far the results can be generalized.

The meaning of the sample's time point label: pre-treatment baseline. Blood samples were taken before treatment (T0) and at week 3 (W3), following the first cycle of checkpoint blockade. Except for a couple of patients with rapid clinical progression, response was assessed 12 weeks after the first infusion by RECIST 1.1; disease control meant complete response, partial response or stable disease. Patients were excluded for prior systemic cancer treatment, concomitant immunosuppressant therapy or synchronous other active malignancies. To track both circulating cells and T cell turnover, TCR beta was sequenced from bulk PBMC as well as from plasma cell-free DNA. PBMC were isolated from blood with Lymphoprep and SepMate tubes, followed by red cell lysis. QIAamp DNA Blood Mini kits were used to extract DNA from both PBMC and sorted T cell subsets. There are 15 amino acids in the CDR3, from cysteine to phenylalanine inclusive. The DNA shown is the 45-base CDR3, in frame from base 1. According to the germline V gene (reference sequence), CDR1 reads LNHDA and CDR2 reads SQIVND. Relative to germline, V is 5 bases shorter and J is 0 bases shorter, with 11 bases between their ends.

About this clone: Its antigen specificity is not known. Base qualities are missing; no much larger clone stands one base away.

A fixed 350 ng of DNA was loaded for every bulk PBMC sample. TCR beta CDR3 sequences were amplified from genomic DNA with the immunoSEQ TCRb Assay kit following manufacturer instructions. The KAPA Library Quantification Kit for Illumina platforms was used to quantify pooled libraries by qPCR. Sequencing of the pooled libraries was done on an Illumina NextSeq 500, with clustering at roughly 0.6-1.1 pM. The study's processing was this. TCR data were analyzed using immunoSEQ ANALYZER and the R LymphoSeq package. A rearrangement efficiency score was calculated as productive divided by the sum of productive and non-productive CDR3 sequences. Clonality was assessed using the Gini coefficient and diversity using the Renyi index at alpha=1, with pairwise comparisons between timepoints within each patient. Clonal relatedness used an edit distance of 3, and repertoire similarity used the Bhattacharyya coefficient, both computed in LymphoSeq. Linear discriminant analysis on week-3 changes in clonality and diversity was built with the R MASS and caret packages to classify response. TCRdb's version of the immuneACCESS table is confined to in-frame rearrangements and falls short of the full clone set. An unresolved V gene accounts for under half of the shortfall where checked; the remainder is of unknown origin. V and J calls and clone size are as listed in that table; D and trimming were resolved from the DNA. The sample table lists about 14,000 clones, approximately 90% of them with a count of one. The top ten clones comprise 5.5% to 7.5% of the sample.

The chain uses TRBV19 and TRBJ1-5, with TRBD1 as a weak D call on 5 bases. This sequence originates from a human donor with melanoma. The sample consisted of blood, taken from a patient treated with checkpoint blockade. The DNA sequence is given as TGTGCCAGTAGTTTCACAGGTCCTAGCAATCAGCCCCAGCATTTT. It translates as CASSFTGPSNQPQHF.